The source of this TCR beta chain is a study of response to subunit inactivated influenza vaccine. Points on this clonotype: Antigen unknown.

Study-wide findings and caveats: Each seasonal influenza vaccination, the authors suggested, recruits few new T cells.

This CDR3 is 16 amino acids long. Trimming took off 3 bases at V and 2 bases at J, with 14 bases between the two ends. Germline loops: CDR1 SGHTA, CDR2 FQGNSA. TCRdb used MiXCR to reprocess the RT-PCR reads, holding one entry per CDR3 protein. The sample consists of approximately 520,000 distinct CDR3 sequences, 25% of them appearing once. V gene TRBV7-2 combines with J gene TRBJ1-3, with D unclear. The sequences come from CD4+ T cells sorted from PBMCs, collected around 5 days after vaccination. The origin of this receptor is a man aged 45-60 years who received an inactivated influenza vaccine. This CDR3 is CASSLAGGAPGNTIYF. In nucleotides, the CDR3 is TGTGCCAGCAGCTTGGCCGGTGGAGCCCCTGGAAACACCATATATTTT.